Below, 16 T cell receptor beta chains from the same sample are listed, as sequenced in a study of T cell repertoires in cytomegalovirus infection. Antigens for these TCRs are unknown. TCRdb analysed the reads with MiXCR anew, one entry per CDR3 protein. The sample has under 95,000 distinct CDR3 sequences, more than 40% seen once. The sequencing here drew on CD8+ T cells from cultured PBMCs, taken from culture after CMV antigen stimulation. Receptors were obtained from a human donor in good health (CMV status not recorded). Some clones in this sample may be carry-over from other donors' samples.

This chain links TRBV7-6 with TRBJ1-2; D gene ambiguous. The V end was cut by 4 bases, the J end by 3 bases, with 3 bases between. CDR1 and CDR2 from the germline V gene are SGHVS and FNYEAQ. This CDR3 comprises 11 residues. This CDR3 is CASSSDYGYTF. The CDR3, as DNA: TGTGCCAGCAGCTCCGACTATGGCTACACCTTC.

This chain connects TRBV6-2 or TRBV6-3 to TRBJ2-1; D might be TRBD2 (6 bases). Germline V CDR1 and CDR2: MNHEY, SVGEGT. This CDR3 has 15 amino acids. V was trimmed by 2 bases and J by 6 bases, leaving 14 bases between them. The CDR3 sequence is CASSYRGLLRNEQFF. CDR3 nucleotides: TGTGCCAGCAGTTACCGGGGGTTATTGCGCAATGAGCAGTTCTTC.

This chain uses TRBV11-2 with TRBJ2-7; D uncertain. In germline, CDR1 is SGHAT, CDR2 FQNNGV. The CDR3 has 13 amino acids. Trimming took off 7 bases at V and 5 bases at J, with 15 bases between the two ends. For the CDR3, the DNA is TGTGCCAGCACCCCCCTCCAAGGGCACGAGCAGTACTTC. Translation: CASTPLQGHEQYF.

This chain connects TRBV14 to TRBJ2-5; the match to TRBD2 covers 15 bases. V shed 3 bases, J shed 3 bases, and the junction held 8 bases outside the gene matches. This CDR3 region has 18 residues. The germline CDR1 and CDR2 sequences are SGHDN and FVKESK. DNA for the CDR3: TGTGCCAGCAGCCAGCCTCCGGGACTAGCGGGAGGAGAAGAGACCCAGTACTTC. Translated: CASSQPPGLAGGEETQYF.

This clonotype was found a few times. The chain joins TRBV20-1 to TRBJ2-3; 10 bases agree with TRBD2. Germline CDR1 reads DFQATT; CDR2 reads SNEGSKA (reference sequence). With 6 bases clipped from V and 5 bases from J, the junction kept 8 bases outside the gene matches. The CDR3 contains 14 residues. CDR3: CSAAPGLAIDTQYF. DNA for the CDR3: TGCAGTGCGGCGCCGGGACTAGCGATAGATACGCAGTATTTT.

The chain links TRBV27 to TRBJ1-1, with D perhaps TRBD1 (5 bases). There are 14 residues in the CDR3. The germline V and J ends were trimmed by 3 bases and 2 bases, with 10 bases remaining between them. The germline V gene encodes CDR1 MNHEY and CDR2 SMNVEV (reference sequence). CDR3 region: CASSFSQGNTEAFF. CDR3 bases: TGTGCCAGCAGTTTTAGTCAGGGTAACACTGAAGCTTTCTTT.

The chain carries TRBV27 and TRBJ2-1, with 7 bases aligning to TRBD2. CDR1 and CDR2 from the germline V gene are MNHEY and SMNVEV (reference sequence). V lost 6 bases to trimming and J lost 8 bases; unmatched junction nucleotides: 13. The CDR3 is 15 amino acids. The CDR3 bases are TGTGCCAGCAGCTACGGAGGGAGCGGGAATCATGAGCAGTTCTTC. It codes for CASSYGGSGNHEQFF.

V usage is TRBV7-6 and J usage is TRBJ1-1, with D maybe TRBD1 (5 bases). V lost 5 bases and J lost 3, with 16 bases in between. The CDR3 has 15 residues. From germline, CDR1 is SGHVS and CDR2 FNYEAQ. The CDR3 protein is CASSNGRGLDTEAFF. The CDR3 nucleotides read TGTGCCAGCAGCAACGGAAGGGGTTTGGACACTGAAGCTTTCTTT.

The chain recombines TRBV7-2 with TRBJ1-1; possibly TRBD1 for D (5 bases). With 7 bases removed from V and 9 bases from J, the gap between germline ends came to 18 bases. The CDR3 length is 13 residues. Per germline, CDR1 SGHTA and CDR2 FQGNSA. The DNA of the CDR3 is TGTGCCAGCATCAGGGCCCAGTCGCGGAAAGCTTTCTTT. It encodes CASIRAQSRKAFF.

J is TRBJ2-5 and V is TRBV13; TRBD2 matches at 11 bases. J lost 1 base, V lost 10 bases, and 5 bases had no gene match. Germline V gene sequence: CDR1 PRHDT, CDR2 FYEKMQ (reference sequence). The CDR3 covers 14 residues. CDR3 DNA: TGTGCCACCGGGACTAGCGGCCTCCAAGAGACCCAGTACTTC. This translates into CATGTSGLQETQYF.

The chain couples TRBV7-9 to TRBJ1-1, with 7 nucleotides matching TRBD1. The J segment lost 8 bases and the V segment lost 5 bases, leaving 14 bases of the junction unmatched. This CDR3 is built from 15 residues. Germline loops: CDR1 SEHNR, CDR2 FQNEAQ (reference sequence). CDR3 protein: CASSRDRVGDIEAFF. In DNA, the CDR3 is TGTGCCAGCAGCCGCGACAGGGTGGGGGATATCGAAGCTTTCTTT.

This clonotype showed up just a few times. The chain joins TRBV7-2 to TRBJ2-7, with unresolved D. The germline CDR1 and CDR2 sequences are SGHTA and FQGNSA. Trimming took 4 bases from V and 3 from J, leaving 7 bases between them. This CDR3 has 12 residues. DNA for the CDR3: TGTGCCAGCAGCTCTGACGGCTACGAGCAGTACTTC. Protein product: CASSSDGYEQYF.

The J gene is TRBJ2-7, the V gene TRBV7-2; TRBD2 might be the D (5 bases). Trimming cost V 1 base and J 7 bases, with 14 bases left between them. CDR3 length equals 14 residues. Germline CDR1 and CDR2: SGHTA and FQGNSA. The CDR3 spells CASSLGRGEREQYF. CDR3 bases: TGTGCCAGCAGCTTAGGTCGTGGGGAGCGGGAGCAGTACTTC.

The rearrangement uses TRBV7-3 and TRBJ2-7; maybe TRBD2 (6 bases). The germline V and J ends were trimmed by 2 bases and 2 bases, with 13 bases remaining between them. CDR1 is SGHTA, CDR2 FQGTGA, per germline. The CDR3 sequence is 15 residues long. The CDR3 DNA follows: TGTGCCAGCAGCTTATCCCCCGGGACTCCCTACGAGCAGTACTTC. Residues: CASSLSPGTPYEQYF.

The rearrangement uses TRBV6-5 and TRBJ2-1, with 7 bases fitting TRBD1. This CDR3 is 15 amino acids long. V shed 0 bases and J 5 bases; nucleotides not matched to a gene: 4. Germline V gives CDR1 MNHEY, CDR2 SVGAGI. Written as DNA, the CDR3 is TGTGCCAGCAGTTACTCACACAGGGGTAACAATGAGCAGTTCTTC. The encoded protein is CASSYSHRGNNEQFF.

V usage is TRBV14 and J usage is TRBJ2-5; 10 bases are a match to TRBD2. This CDR3 comprises 15 residues. In germline, CDR1 is SGHDN, CDR2 FVKESK. Trimming at V came to 6 bases and at J to 5 bases, leaving 9 bases not matched to a gene. CDR3 amino acids: CASSWSSGRRETQYF. The CDR3 coding sequence is TGTGCCAGCAGTTGGTCTAGCGGGAGACGCGAGACCCAGTACTTC.